Listed below are T cell receptor beta chains from one sample, sequenced in a study of T cell responses to AZD1222 COVID-19 vaccine. Some clones are missing from TCRdb's copy, which holds only in-frame ones; the method was immunoSEQ multiplex PCR. The repertoire consists of 95,000 to 150,000 clones, with around 87% occurring once and the leading ten covering 2.5% to 3%. This sample comprised peripheral blood, obtained 28 days after the second AZD1222 dose. These receptors all come from an adult who received the AZD1222 COVID-19 vaccine. The CDR3 runs from the conserved cysteine through the conserved F or W. The D gene is left open where the match is weak. Expanded clones are given a class, and other clones once, few, many or no size at all.

CDR3	DNA	D	size	V	J
CASSQRDRGSNQPQHF	TGTGCCAGTAGCCAGAGGGACAGGGGTAGCAATCAGCCCCAGCATTTT	TRBD1	few	TRBV19	TRBJ1-5
CASSPAGHRYEQYF	TGTGCCAGCTCACCTGCGGGACACCGCTACGAGCAGTACTTC	.	.	TRBV18	TRBJ2-7
CASSLTVMNTEAFF	TGTGCCAGCAGTCTAACAGTTATGAACACTGAAGCTTTCTTT	.	.	TRBV6-2/TRBV6-3	TRBJ1-1
CASSHPTDRIYNEQFF	TGTGCCAGCAGCCACCCAACGGACAGGATTTACAATGAGCAGTTCTTC	TRBD1	.	TRBV14	TRBJ2-1
CASSQVGGDAFF	TGTGCCAGCAGCCAAGTGGGCGGGGATGCTTTCTTT	.	.	TRBV4-2	TRBJ1-1
CASSPEARRDTF	TGTGCCAGCAGCCCGGAGGCGAGGAGGGACACCTTC	.	.	TRBV7-2	TRBJ1-2
CATSDLLSQGYPGNEQFF	TGTGCCACCAGTGATTTGCTGTCCCAGGGGTACCCCGGGAATGAGCAGTTCTTC	.	few	TRBV24-1	TRBJ2-1
CASSAGIYEQYF	TGTGCCAGCAGTGCCGGGATCTACGAGCAGTACTTC	.	few	TRBV25-1	TRBJ2-7
CASSVGIAIESYEQYF	TGTGCCAGCAGCGTAGGAATAGCTATTGAGTCCTACGAGCAGTACTTC	.	.	TRBV9	TRBJ2-7
CASSLLNQGPGELFF	TGTGCCAGCAGCTTACTAAACCAAGGGCCGGGGGAGCTGTTTTTT	.	.	TRBV7-3	TRBJ2-2
CASSQVVPPGELFF	TGCGCCAGCAGCCAAGTCGTCCCCCCCGGGGAGCTGTTTTTT	.	.	TRBV4-3	TRBJ2-2
CASSAGQGIQETQYF	TGTGCCAGCAGCGCAGGACAGGGAATACAAGAGACCCAGTACTTC	TRBD1	once	TRBV11-3	TRBJ2-5
CASRGGAARSSYNEQFF	TGTGCCAGCAGAGGGGGTGCAGCACGGAGCTCCTACAATGAGCAGTTCTTC	.	.	TRBV14	TRBJ2-1
CASRRGGDQPQHF	TGCGCCAGCAGGCGGGGAGGTGATCAGCCCCAGCATTTT	.	.	TRBV5-1	TRBJ1-5
CATRKDSYTPDTQYF	TGTGCCACCAGAAAAGACAGTTACACCCCAGATACGCAGTATTTT	.	few	TRBV15	TRBJ2-3
CASSLGFKQALHF	TGTGCCAGCAGCTTAGGCTTCAAACAGGCCCTCCACTTT	.	.	TRBV7-9	TRBJ1-6